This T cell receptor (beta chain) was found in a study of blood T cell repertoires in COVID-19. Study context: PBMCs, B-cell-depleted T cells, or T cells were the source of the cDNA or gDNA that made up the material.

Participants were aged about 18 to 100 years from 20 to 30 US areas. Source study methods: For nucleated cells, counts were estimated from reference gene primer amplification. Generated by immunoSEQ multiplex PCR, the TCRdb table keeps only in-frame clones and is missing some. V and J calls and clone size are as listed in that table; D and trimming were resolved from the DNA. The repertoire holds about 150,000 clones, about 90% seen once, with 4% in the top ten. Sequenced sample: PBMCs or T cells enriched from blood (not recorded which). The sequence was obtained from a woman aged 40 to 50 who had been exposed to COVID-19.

The CDR3 region has the DNA TGTGCCAGCAGCAGGAAAGGTCCCCGTCCGAACACCGGGGAGCTGTTTTTT. Translating gives CASSRKGPRPNTGELFF. The V gene is TRBV27, the J gene TRBJ2-2, with D unclear. V lost 6 bases, J lost 0 bases, and 17 bases lay in between. This CDR3 has 17 residues. Looked up from germline, CDR1 is MNHEY and CDR2 is SMNVEV (reference sequence).